A single sample is the source of the 5 T cell receptor beta chains below, sequenced in a study of identifying expanded T cells in peripheral blood. Sequencing used immunoSEQ multiplex PCR; TCRdb keeps in-frame clones, though not all of them. The table lists about 120,000 clones, 75% to 90% of them singletons. Sequencing was done on a sample of blood. These receptor sequences come from a person aged 18 to 70 in good health.

V usage is TRBV7-2 and J usage is TRBJ2-1; the match to TRBD1 covers 11 bases. V trimming: 6 bases; J trimming: 6 bases; junction bases outside the gene matches: 4. The CDR3 is 14 amino acids. Germline V gives CDR1 SGHTA, CDR2 FQGNSA. CDR3 sequence (DNA): TGTGCCAGCAGACGGGACAGGGGGTCCAATGAGCAGTTCTTC. Translation: CASRRDRGSNEQFF.

This chain connects TRBV21-1 to TRBJ2-7; TRBD1, as called in the table, went unchecked against the DNA. TRBV21-1 is a known pseudogene. There are 16 residues in the CDR3. The DNA of the CDR3 is TGTGCCAGCAGCAAAGGACGGGACAGGCTGTTCTACGAGCAGTACTTC. Protein product: CASSKGRDRLFYEQYF.

This clone turned up a few times. The gene calls are TRBV27 and TRBJ1-1; TRBD1 matches 11 bases. V gave up 4 bases and J gave up 6 bases; unmatched junction bases: 7. The CDR3 runs to 15 residues. Per germline, CDR1 MNHEY and CDR2 SMNVEV (reference sequence). The CDR3 bases are TGTGCCAGCAGTTACCAGGGACAGGGGGGGCCTGAAGCTTTCTTT. It yields the protein CASSYQGQGGPEAFF.

The chain recombines TRBV6-5 with TRBJ1-3, with 7 bases lining up with TRBD1. Germline V lookup: CDR1 MNHEY, CDR2 SVGAGI. This CDR3 has 13 amino acids. V was pared by 5 bases and J by 7 bases, with 5 bases of the junction left unmatched. The DNA of the CDR3 is TGTGCCAGCAGTCCGACAGGGACGAACACCATATATTTT. Translation: CASSPTGTNTIYF.

This clone was picked up one time. The rearrangement uses TRBV19 and TRBJ2-7, with 7 bases matching TRBD2. There are 15 residues in the CDR3. The germline gives CDR1 LNHDA, CDR2 SQIVND (reference sequence). Trimming took 5 bases from V and 6 from J; bases not matched to a gene: 13. This CDR3 is CASSPQWGRGSEQYF. In nucleotides, the CDR3 is TGTGCCAGTAGTCCCCAGTGGGGGAGGGGTTCCGAGCAGTACTTC.